The 19 T cell receptor beta chains below were found in one sample sequenced in a study of STAT3 mutations in large granular lymphocyte leukemia. The study, taken as a whole, reports: At least one immunodominant TCR beta clonotype appeared in every T-cell large granular lymphocyte leukemia patient.

The assay was immunoSEQ multiplex PCR, and TCRdb's table has in-frame clones only and misses some. The sample has over 30,000 clones, approximately 91% seen once. The antigens these receptors bind are not known. Sequencing was carried out using PBMCs. Source of these receptors: a human donor with T large granular lymphocyte leukemia. Some clones in this sample may be carry-over from other donors' samples.

The gene calls are TRBV27 and TRBJ1-3; 7 bases match TRBD1. J gave up 0 bases and V 3 bases, and 8 bases lay outside the gene matches. This CDR3 contains 17 residues. The germline V gene encodes CDR1 MNHEY and CDR2 SMNVEV (reference sequence). The CDR3 here is CASSLVGQLTSGNTIYF. DNA of the CDR3: TGTGCCAGCAGTTTGGTGGGACAGCTTACCTCTGGAAACACCATATATTTT.

V is TRBV10-3 and J is TRBJ2-1; the D call may be TRBD1 or TRBD2 (5 bases each). In germline, CDR1 is ENHRY, CDR2 SYGVKD. The V end lost 11 bases, the J end lost 9 bases, and 14 bases lay between the germline ends. There are 11 residues in the CDR3. The DNA of the CDR3 is TGTGCCGTTCGAGGGGTTGGTGAGCAGTTCTTC. This encodes CAVRGVGEQFF.

This sequence joins TRBV6-1 and TRBJ1-3; D gene unclear. The germline CDR1 and CDR2 sequences are MNHNS and SASEGT. V gave up 1 base and J gave up 4 bases, with 11 bases separating them. The CDR3 is 15 residues long. The CDR3 loop reads CASSEVRALGNTIYF. DNA of the CDR3: TGTGCCAGCAGTGAAGTGAGGGCTCTCGGAAACACCATATATTTT.

V is TRBV7-9 and J is TRBJ2-1; TRBD2 is a possible D gene (5 bases). There are 16 residues in the CDR3. The V gene's germline CDR1 is SEHNR and CDR2 FQNEAQ (reference sequence). With 3 bases removed from V and 6 bases from J, the gap between germline ends came to 18 bases. CDR3: CASSLGRGRLGNEQFF. DNA of the CDR3: TGTGCCAGCAGCTTGGGCCGGGGTAGATTGGGCAATGAGCAGTTCTTC.

This clone was counted once. CDR3 protein: CASIQGGPRGGYTF. For the CDR3, the DNA is TGTGCCAGCATCCAGGGGGGGCCTAGGGGTGGCTACACCTTC. V gene TRBV7-8 combines with J gene TRBJ1-2; 7 bases agree with TRBD1. CDR1 SGHVS and CDR2 FQNEAQ come from the germline V gene. The CDR3 length is 14 residues. V trimming: 7 bases; J trimming: 7 bases; junction bases outside the gene matches: 12. Based on the CDR3 plus reference TRBV7-8 and TRBJ1-2, the full variable domain is GAGVSQSPRYKVAKRGQDVALRCDPISGHVSLFWYQQALGQGPEFLTYFQNEAQLDKSGLPSDRFFAERPEGSVSTLKIQRTQQEDSAVYLCASIQGGPRGGYTFGSGTRLTVV.

The chain couples TRBV5-5 to TRBJ2-7, with 12 bases matching TRBD2. Germline CDR1 reads SGHKS; CDR2 reads YYEKEE (reference sequence). Losses at the gene ends were 4 bases for V and 4 bases for J; bases not matched to a gene: 6. The length of the CDR3 is 15 residues. CDR3 DNA: TGTGCCAGCAGCGAGACTAGCGGGGGAATGTACGAGCAGTACGTC. Residues: CASSETSGGMYEQYV.

The chain employs TRBV5-6 and TRBJ2-1, with TRBD2 matching over 11 bases. Germline-derived CDR1 and CDR2 are SGHDT and YYEEEE. CDR3 length: 17 residues. The V gene end was trimmed by 1 base and the J gene end by 8 bases; junction bases not matched to a gene: 11. CDR3 in amino acids: CASSLRASTSGVDEQFF. The CDR3 DNA is TGTGCCAGCAGCTTGCGGGCTTCGACTAGCGGGGTCGATGAGCAGTTCTTC.

The chain uses TRBV9 and TRBJ2-1, with TRBD1 as a possible D gene (6 bases). The CDR3 length is 16 residues. V was trimmed by 0 bases and J by 8 bases, leaving 18 bases between them. The germline V gene encodes CDR1 SGDLS and CDR2 YYNGEE. The CDR3 sequence: CASSVGRHRALDEQFF. The CDR3 DNA reads TGTGCCAGCAGCGTAGGAAGACACAGGGCTCTCGATGAGCAGTTCTTC.

The V call is TRBV5-1, the J call TRBJ2-6, with 7 positions matching TRBD2. Germline CDR1 and CDR2: SGHRS and YFSETQ. Germline trimming cut 0 bases from V and 2 bases from J; bases unmatched to any gene: 2. This CDR3 is built from 16 residues. The CDR3 DNA sequence: TGCGCCAGCAGCTTGGTTGCGGGGGCTGGGGCCAACGTCCTGACTTTC. Its protein is CASSLVAGAGANVLTF.

The rearrangement links TRBV4-1 to TRBJ1-6; possible D gene TRBD1, 5 bases. V was clipped by 1 base and J by 1 base, with 8 bases between them. CDR1 is MGHRA, CDR2 YSYEKL, per germline. The CDR3 length is 16 residues. The CDR3 loop reads CASSQAGGSYNSPLHF. CDR3 DNA: TGCGCCAGCAGCCAAGCGGGGGGTTCCTATAATTCACCCCTCCACTTT.

This rearrangement joins TRBV2 to TRBJ2-5; no clear D gene. Germline V gene lookup returns CDR1 SNHLY and CDR2 FYNNEI. The CDR3 has 13 amino acids. Between the trimmed V and J ends, which lost 7 bases and 9 bases, there was a span of 18 bases. The CDR3 protein is CASKEGPRGAQYF. The CDR3 nucleotides are TGTGCCAGCAAGGAAGGCCCTCGAGGAGCCCAGTACTTC. The whole variable domain, remainder taken from reference TRBV2 and TRBJ2-5, is EPEVTQTPSHQVTQMGQEVILRCVPISNHLYFYWYRQILGQKVEFLVSFYNNEISEKSEIFDDQFSVERPDGSNFTLKIRSTKLEDSAMYFCASKEGPRGAQYFGPGTRLLVL.

The chain carries TRBV10-3 and TRBJ2-3; maybe TRBD1 (5 bases). Germline loops: CDR1 ENHRY, CDR2 SYGVKD. The V and J ends lost 10 bases and 3 bases respectively, with 17 bases between them. The CDR3 runs 14 residues. The DNA for the CDR3 is TGTGCCACGTTGTCACCCAAGGGGACAGATACGCAGTATTTT. Its translation: CATLSPKGTDTQYF.

This clone has just one count. The gene calls are TRBV4-1 and TRBJ1-6; 9 bases are shared with TRBD1. Germline lookup yields CDR1 MGHRA and CDR2 YSYEKL. After removal of 3 bases from V and 8 bases from J, the junction contained 8 bases not matched to a gene. CDR3 length: 16 residues. CDR3 sequence (DNA): TGCGCCAGCAGCCATACAGGGGGCGATAAATATTCACCCCTCCACTTT. Protein product: CASSHTGGDKYSPLHF.

V is TRBV18 and J is TRBJ2-7; D uncertain. The CDR3 runs to 15 residues. In germline, CDR1 is KGHSH, CDR2 LQKENI. V was shortened by 3 bases and J by 2 bases, with 14 bases between the two germline ends. The CDR3: CASSPPFSNTYEQYF. The DNA of the CDR3 is TGTGCCAGCTCACCGCCATTTTCTAACACCTACGAGCAGTACTTC.

The chain combines TRBV29-1 with TRBJ2-2; no firm D call. Germline V gene sequence: CDR1 SQVTM, CDR2 ANQGSEA. The germline V and J ends were trimmed by 5 bases and 7 bases, with 5 bases remaining between them. The CDR3 consists of 10 residues. Written as DNA, the CDR3 is TGCAGCGTTCTTATCGGGGAGCTGTTTTTT. Protein product: CSVLIGELFF.

In this sample, this clone turned up a few times. The rearrangement joins TRBV7-2 to TRBJ1-5, with 9 bases fitting TRBD1. V gave up 5 bases and J gave up 2 bases; unmatched junction bases: 7. The germline V gene has CDR1 SGHTA and CDR2 FQGNSA. The CDR3 loop spans 16 amino acids. The CDR3 spells CASSIQGARGNQPQHF. CDR3 in DNA: TGTGCCAGCAGCATACAGGGGGCGCGGGGCAATCAGCCCCAGCATTTT.

The genes are TRBV5-1 and TRBJ1-4; 8 bases map to TRBD1. Unmatched junction bases numbered 8, after V lost 5 bases and J lost 8 bases. The CDR3 runs 14 residues. CDR1 and CDR2 (germline): SGHRS, YFSETQ. The CDR3 sequence is CASRTTGEGEKLFF. The CDR3 DNA reads as TGCGCCAGCAGGACGACAGGGGAGGGCGAAAAACTGTTTTTT.

There are a few counts of this clone. The rearrangement links TRBV4-2 to TRBJ1-3; the match to TRBD1 covers 12 bases. The CDR3 has 15 residues. The germline CDR1 and CDR2 sequences are LGHNA and YNFKEQ. J gave up 8 bases and V 8 bases, and 10 bases lay outside the gene matches. CDR3 in amino acids: CASQGRDRGQYTIYF. The CDR3 coding sequence is TGTGCCAGCCAAGGGCGGGACAGGGGGCAATACACCATATATTTT.

The rearrangement uses TRBV7-9 and TRBJ1-1, with D hard to call. The V end was cut by 6 bases, the J end by 2 bases, with 10 bases between. Germline V gene lookup returns CDR1 SEHNR and CDR2 FQNEAQ (reference sequence). The CDR3 consists of 13 residues. This CDR3 reads CASSSRANTEAFF. In DNA, the CDR3 is TGTGCCAGCAGTAGCCGGGCAAACACTGAAGCTTTCTTT.